Listed below are T cell receptor beta chains from one sample, sequenced in a study of molecular identifiers for immune sequencing clone quantification. MiXCR was run by TCRdb on the PCR reads, yielding one entry per CDR3 protein. The sample lists about 320,000 distinct CDR3 sequences, roughly a quarter occurring once. The sequencing input was naive CD8+ T cells from blood, with Jurkat cell RNA spiked in. These receptors all come from a human donor in good health. Some libraries in this study had Jurkat cell RNA spiked in. Each CDR3 is given with its conserved first and last residue. A D gene is named only where the DNA matches it firmly. The size entry is marked missing in some rows and otherwise reads once, few, many or a size class.

V	size	D	J	DNA	CDR3
TRBV6-2/TRBV6-3	-	-	TRBJ2-5	TGTGCCAGCAGTTACGAAAACGTACAAGAGACCCAGTACTTC	CASSYENVQETQYF
TRBV6-2/TRBV6-3	few	-	TRBJ2-2	TGTGCCAGCAACAATTTCCCCATAGATTGGAGATCGAACACCGGGGAGCTGTTTTTT	CASNNFPIDWRSNTGELFF
TRBV9	many	TRBD1	TRBJ2-3	TGTGCCAGCAGCGTAGGCGGGACAGGGGGGCCAGATACGCAGTATTTT	CASSVGGTGGPDTQYF
TRBV7-2	-	-	TRBJ2-6	TGTGCCAGCAAAGACTTTGCTGGGGCCAACGTCCTGACTTTC	CASKDFAGANVLTF
TRBV30	-	-	TRBJ2-3	TGTGCCTGGAGTATCGTCGGTAGGAGCACAGATGCGCAGTATTTT	CAWSIVGRSTDAQYF
TRBV7-9	-	-	TRBJ2-3	TGTGCCAGCAGCTCGCATCCGGACAAGGCCACAGAAACGCAGTATTTT	CASSSHPDKATETQYF
TRBV14	few	-	TRBJ2-7	TGTGCCAGCAGCCAAGATTTCTCAGGGTACTACGAGCAGTACTTC	CASSQDFSGYYEQYF
TRBV2	-	-	TRBJ1-1	TGTGCCATCGGACAAATGAACACTGAAGCTTTCTTT	CAIGQMNTEAFF
TRBV28	many	-	TRBJ2-7	TGTGCCAGCAGTGACCCGGGACACGGGGGCTACGAGCAGTACTTC	CASSDPGHGGYEQYF
TRBV4-3	-	-	TRBJ2-3	TGCGCCAGCAGTCAAATTGAGGAAATAAGCACAGATACGCAGTATTTT	CASSQIEEISTDTQYF
TRBV14	-	TRBD1	TRBJ2-5	TGTGCCAGCAGCCAAGGCAGGGGGCGGCTGGTGACCCAGTACTTC	CASSQGRGRLVTQYF
TRBV7-9	-	-	TRBJ2-7	TGTGCCAGCAGCTCCCCTAGGGGGAGTTTTAGCCACGAGCAGTACTTC	CASSSPRGSFSHEQYF
TRBV5-1	many	-	TRBJ2-5	TGCGCCAGCAGCTTCCGGGCAGGGAGTATCCAAGAGACCCAGTACTTC	CASSFRAGSIQETQYF
TRBV12-3/TRBV12-4	many	TRBD1	TRBJ2-1	TGTGCCAGCAGTTCCCCGGGACAGGGGGAAAATGAGCAGTTCTTC	CASSSPGQGENEQFF
TRBV29-1	few	TRBD1	TRBJ1-2	TGCAGCGTTTTAGGACAGGGGGCGTTTAGTGACTATGGCTACACCTTC	CSVLGQGAFSDYGYTF
TRBV6-5	many	-	TRBJ2-7	TGTGCCAGCAGTTACGGTCAGCTCTACGAGCAGTACTTC	CASSYGQLYEQYF
TRBV7-2	many	-	TRBJ1-5	TGTGCCAGCAGTCGCGGCCCTCTTAGCAATCAGCCCCAGCATTTT	CASSRGPLSNQPQHF
TRBV27	few	TRBD2	TRBJ2-5	TGTGCCAGCAGTCCAGACCAGGGACTAGCGGGAGTGGAGACCCAGTACTTC	CASSPDQGLAGVETQYF
TRBV27	-	TRBD2	TRBJ2-7	TGTGCCAGCAGTTTACCGACTAGCCGGGACGAGCAGTACTTC	CASSLPTSRDEQYF
TRBV7-9	once	-	TRBJ1-1	TGTGCGAGCACGCAGGGGCAGAGAATCACTGAAGCTTTCTTT	CASTQGQRITEAFF
TRBV5-1	many	-	TRBJ2-7	TGCGCCAGCAGCTTGGCCTGGGGGGCCGAGCAGTACTTC	CASSLAWGAEQYF
TRBV2	many	-	TRBJ2-5	TGTGCCAGCAACCACCAAGAGACCCAGTACTTC	CASNHQETQYF
TRBV16	many	-	TRBJ1-1	TGTGCCAGCAGCCAATCGGCAGGGCCAGACACTGAAGCTTTCTTT	CASSQSAGPDTEAFF
TRBV15	many	-	TRBJ1-3	TGTGCCACCAGCAGCTCGCGCTCGGGAAACACCATATATTTT	CATSSSRSGNTIYF
TRBV7-9	-	-	TRBJ2-5	TGTGCCAGCAGTATCGACCGGGACGAAGAGACCCGGTACTTC	CASSIDRDEETRYF
TRBV28	many	TRBD2	TRBJ2-5	TGTGCCAGCAGTGCCAGGACTAGCGGAGCACAAGAGACCCAGTACTTC	CASSARTSGAQETQYF
TRBV27	few	-	TRBJ1-1	TGTGCCAGCAGTCCCCGGACAGTGAATGAAGCTTTCTTT	CASSPRTVNEAFF
TRBV10-3	-	TRBD1	TRBJ2-3	TGTGCCATCAGTACAGGGGTCTTGAAAACCAACACAGATACGCAGTATTTT	CAISTGVLKTNTDTQYF
TRBV12-3/TRBV12-4	many	TRBD2	TRBJ2-7	TGTGCCAGCAGTTTAGAGGGGACTAGGACCTACGAGCAGTACTTC	CASSLEGTRTYEQYF
TRBV11-2	-	-	TRBJ2-1	TGTGCCAGCAGCTTAGTCGAGCGGACCTACAATGAGCAGTTCTTC	CASSLVERTYNEQFF
TRBV20-1	few	TRBD2	TRBJ2-3	TGCAGTGCTAGGCCTACTAGCGGGGATTGGAATACGCAGTATTTT	CSARPTSGDWNTQYF
TRBV7-9	-	TRBD1	TRBJ2-7	TGTGCCAGCAGCCCCCATGGGACAGGGGGCGAGCAGTACTTC	CASSPHGTGGEQYF
TRBV2	many	-	TRBJ1-1	TGTGCCAGCAGTGAAGTTGGGGGAATGAACACTGAAGCTTTCTTT	CASSEVGGMNTEAFF
TRBV12-3/TRBV12-4	many	-	TRBJ1-1	TGTGCCAGCAGTTTTGGGGGCGCGGGCACTGAAGCTTTCTTT	CASSFGGAGTEAFF
TRBV5-4	many	-	TRBJ2-7	TGTGCCAGCAGCCCCCGGGATAAAAACTACGAGCAGTACTTC	CASSPRDKNYEQYF
TRBV3-1	few	TRBD2	TRBJ2-5	TGTGCCAGCGGTGGACTAGCGGGGGCTCAAGAGACCCAGTACTTC	CASGGLAGAQETQYF
TRBV6-1	-	-	TRBJ2-7	TGTGCCAGCAGTGAAGAGCTGCTAGCCGCCTACGAGCAGTACTTC	CASSEELLAAYEQYF
TRBV21-1	few	-	TRBJ2-7	TGTGCCAGCAGCAAAGCGCTTTGGAGGAGCAGTGGTGGGGAGCAGTACTTC	CASSKALWRSSGGEQYF
TRBV28	many	TRBD2	TRBJ2-1	TGTGCCAGCAGTTTCTTTACGACTAGCGGGAGTGATCGGTTCTTC	CASSFFTTSGSDRFF
TRBV29-1	many	-	TRBJ2-5	TGCAGCGTTGTTGGGCATTCCCTCTACCAAGAGACCCAGTACTTC	CSVVGHSLYQETQYF
TRBV28	many	-	TRBJ2-3	TGTGCCAGCACACTTACGTCCGGGGATACGCAGTATTTT	CASTLTSGDTQYF
TRBV5-6	many	TRBD2	TRBJ2-7	TGTGCCAGCAGCTTGGGTAGCTTTGCCGGGACTAGCGACTACGAGCAGTACTTC	CASSLGSFAGTSDYEQYF
TRBV20-1	many	-	TRBJ2-7	TGCAGTGCTCGACTGACTAGTGAGTACGAGCAGTACTTC	CSARLTSEYEQYF
TRBV7-2	-	-	TRBJ2-3	TGTGCCAGCAGCCCACACTCCCTGCTAGCGGACAGTATTTATACGCAGTATTTT	CASSPHSLLADSIYTQYF
TRBV19	many	TRBD2	TRBJ2-7	TGTGCCAGTACCGCTCGACGGGAGGGCGGGATGTACGAGCAGTACTTC	CASTARREGGMYEQYF
TRBV12-3/TRBV12-4	-	TRBD2	TRBJ2-1	TGTGCCAGCAGTTTGGTAGCGGGGGGCCAACATGAGCAGTTCTTC	CASSLVAGGQHEQFF
TRBV5-4	many	-	TRBJ2-5	TGTGCCAGCAGCTTATGGTACGATGAGACCCAGTACTTC	CASSLWYDETQYF
TRBV5-3	-	TRBD2	TRBJ2-6	TGTGCCAGCAGCCTAAGGACTAGCGGGGTGAGCTCTGGGGCCAACGTCCTGACTTTC	CASSLRTSGVSSGANVLTF